This entry is about one TCR beta chain. The record originates from a study of breast tumors, draining lymph nodes, adjacent tissues. MiXCR, applied by TCRdb to the multiplex PCR reads, yields one record per CDR3 protein. The data show 13,000 or so distinct CDR3 sequences, about three fifths seen once. The CDR3 loop spans 15 amino acids. Trimming at V came to 4 bases and at J to 2 bases, leaving 3 bases not matched to a gene. Germline V gene sequence: CDR1 SGHRS, CDR2 YFSETQ. This chain joins TRBV5-1 and TRBJ2-3; TRBD2 agrees at 11 bases. The source material was tumor-adjacent breast tissue. This TCR came from a female donor with breast cancer. Some clones in this sample may be carry-over from other donors' samples. The CDR3 loop is CASSLAGGFTDTQYF. The DNA of the CDR3 is TGCGCCAGCAGCCTAGCGGGGGGATTCACAGATACGCAGTATTTT.